This T cell receptor (beta chain) was recorded in a study of shared clonotypes between healthy human individuals. Study as a whole: Each donor's CD4 naive and CD4 memory cells filled three plates apiece, CD8 naive two, and CD8 memory one. General study findings and limits: The four-donor shared clonotypes exceeded non-shared clonotypes in generation probability, with non-shared ones scoring lower.

The naive CD8 subset, CD45RO-negative cells positively selected for CCR7, excluded terminally differentiated effector memory CD45RA+ cells. This clone has only one observation. Its specificity is not known. Libraries were prepared by immunoSEQ multiplex PCR; TCRdb keeps only in-frame clonotypes and omits some of them. The table includes 2 million or so clones, approximately 95% detected once. The sequence was obtained from a young man in good health. Sequencing was performed on naive CD8+ T cells sorted from blood.

The CDR3 DNA reads as TGCGCCAGCAGCCAAGGACAAGGGGTACTAGCGGGGGGACAAGAGACCCAGTACTTC. Translated: CASSQGQGVLAGGQETQYF. The chain combines TRBV4-1 with TRBJ2-5, with 12 positions matching TRBD2. Trimming cost V 1 base and J 2 bases; bases outside gene matches: 11. The CDR3 consists of 19 residues. Looked up from germline, CDR1 is MGHRA and CDR2 is YSYEKL.